The 15 T cell receptor beta chains listed next were all sequenced from one sample in a study of T cell responses to AZD1222 COVID-19 vaccine (dated by TCRdb to the early 2020s). Library prep was done by the immunoSEQ multiplex PCR assay. Here the immuneACCESS table is served through TCRdb, limited to in-frame sequences with V and J called. Missing clones are a known gap in these copies; in checked studies unresolved V genes cover under half, and the rest lacks a known reason. The sample table contains about 180,000 clones; only one count was recorded for about 88% of them. About 1.5% of the sample belongs to the ten largest clones. This specimen's time point label, per the study, means: baseline before first vaccination. This sample comprised peripheral blood, obtained on day 0 of AZD1222 vaccination. These receptors were obtained from an adult in good health.

This chain uses TRBV27 with TRBJ2-2; either TRBD1 or TRBD2 may supply D (5 bases each). This CDR3 contains 16 residues. Looked up from germline, CDR1 is MNHEY and CDR2 is SMNVEV (reference sequence). With 0 bases removed from V and 1 base from J, the gap between germline ends came to 9 bases. In DNA, the CDR3 is TGTGCCAGCAGTTTATCGGGACGATTGAACACCGGGGAGCTGTTTTTT. Protein: CASSLSGRLNTGELFF.

The chain couples TRBV24-1 to TRBJ1-2; D is undetermined. Trimming took 1 base from V and 5 from J, leaving 7 bases between them. The CDR3 runs 13 residues. CDR1 is KGHDR and CDR2 is SFDVKD in the germline V gene. DNA for the CDR3: TGTGCCACCAGTGATTTTGGGGATTATGGCTACACCTTC. The encoded protein is CATSDFGDYGYTF.

The rearrangement uses TRBV7-3 and TRBJ2-2; D is perhaps TRBD1 (6 bases). Deletions cut 5 bases from V and 2 bases from J, with 15 bases between. Germline V CDR1 and CDR2: SGHTA, FQGTGA. The CDR3 is 16 amino acids. CDR3 coding DNA: TGTGCCAGCAGCATGACAGGACAGTTAAACACCGGGGAGCTGTTTTTT. This translates into CASSMTGQLNTGELFF.

In its sample, this clone was seen once. This chain connects TRBV9 to TRBJ2-1; D remains ambiguous. CDR3 length: 14 residues. The germline V gene encodes CDR1 SGDLS and CDR2 YYNGEE. Trimming removed 0 bases at V and 10 bases at J, with 14 bases between. CDR3 residues: CASSVVGRPDEQFF. CDR3 sequence (DNA): TGTGCCAGCAGCGTAGTTGGACGGCCGGACGAGCAGTTCTTC.

The chain carries TRBV6-5 and TRBJ2-5, with D tentatively TRBD2 (5 bases). V shed 2 bases and J shed 5 bases, with 15 bases lying between them. The CDR3 loop spans 15 amino acids. Per the germline V gene, CDR1 is MNHEY and CDR2 is SVGAGI. CDR3 in amino acids: CASSYTEGRGETQYF. CDR3 nucleotide sequence: TGTGCCAGCAGTTACACCGAGGGCCGGGGTGAGACCCAGTACTTC.

This chain links TRBV15 with TRBJ1-5; a weak D match, TRBD1 (5 bases). The CDR3 consists of 14 residues. The germline V and J ends were trimmed by 5 bases and 6 bases, with 14 bases remaining between them. Germline loops: CDR1 LNHNV, CDR2 YYDKDF (reference sequence). The CDR3 is CATSPGGVGQPQHF. CDR3 nucleotide sequence: TGTGCCACCAGCCCTGGGGGGGTGGGTCAGCCCCAGCATTTT.

The gene calls are TRBV29-1 and TRBJ2-5; no clear D. The CDR3 covers 11 residues. Trimming stripped 8 bases from V and 4 bases from J, with 11 bases between. CDR1 SQVTM and CDR2 ANQGSEA come from the germline V gene. The CDR3 sequence: CSFRLLETQYF. DNA for the CDR3: TGCAGCTTCCGACTTCTAGAGACCCAGTACTTC.

The chain recombines TRBV9 with TRBJ1-2; TRBD1 is a possible D gene (5 bases). Germline CDR1 SGDLS, CDR2 YYNGEE. Trimming removed 0 bases at V and 4 bases at J, with 10 bases between. The CDR3 is 14 amino acids. This CDR3 is CASSVEGTRYGYTF. CDR3 DNA: TGTGCCAGCAGCGTAGAAGGGACCCGCTATGGCTACACCTTC.

The CDR3 reads CASSVGAGTGELFF. CDR3 nucleotide sequence: TGTGCCAGCAGTGTGGGGGCGGGCACCGGGGAGCTGTTTTTT. The V gene is TRBV6-2 or TRBV6-3, the J gene TRBJ2-2; tentative D call: TRBD1 (6 bases). The V end was cut by 5 bases, the J end by 4 bases, with 11 bases between. The germline gives CDR1 MNHEY, CDR2 SVGEGT. The CDR3 length is 14 residues.

The J gene is TRBJ1-6, the V gene TRBV10-3, with D tentatively TRBD1 (6 bases). The V gene lost 5 bases and the J gene lost 0 bases, with 14 bases spanning the gap. The CDR3 contains 17 residues. Germline CDR1 ENHRY, CDR2 SYGVKD. The CDR3 region is CAISPGASSSYNSPLHF. The CDR3 DNA reads as TGTGCCATCAGTCCGGGGGCCTCGAGCTCCTATAATTCACCCCTCCACTTT.

The chain combines TRBV7-2 with TRBJ2-7; D gene ambiguous. Trimming pared 1 base from V and 6 bases from J, leaving 10 bases between. The CDR3 sequence is 13 residues long. Germline values: CDR1 SGHTA, CDR2 FQGNSA. CDR3 bases: TGTGCCAGCAGCTTAGATTTTAGGACCGAGCAGTACTTC. It codes for CASSLDFRTEQYF. The full variable domain, in which reference TRBV7-2 and TRBJ2-7 provide the parts outside the CDR3, is GAGVSQSPSNKVTEKGKDVELRCDPISGHTALYWYRQSLGQGLEFLIYFQGNSAPDKSGLPSDRFSAERTGGSVSTLTIQRTQQEDSAVYLCASSLDFRTEQYFGPGTRLTVT.

The V and J genes are TRBV25-1 and TRBJ1-1; 8 bases line up with TRBD1. V gave up 3 bases and J gave up 11 bases; unmatched junction bases: 5. The CDR3 loop spans 12 amino acids. The germline CDR1 and CDR2 sequences are MGHDK and SYGVNS. The CDR3 protein is CASSDRTGCAFF. As DNA, the CDR3 is TGTGCCAGCAGTGACCGGACAGGGTGCGCTTTCTTT. The whole variable domain, filled in from reference TRBV25-1 and TRBJ1-1, reads EADIYQTPRYLVIGTGKKITLECSQTMGHDKMYWYQQDPGMELHLIHYSYGVNSTEKGDLSSESTVSRIRTEHFPLTLESARPSHTSQYLCASSDRTGCAFFGQGTRLTVV.

This chain joins TRBV19 and TRBJ2-2, with D tentatively TRBD1 (6 bases). Trimming took 2 bases from V and 4 from J, leaving 11 bases between them. Germline V lookup: CDR1 LNHDA, CDR2 SQIVND (reference sequence). The CDR3 length is 15 residues. CDR3 sequence reads: CASSIRTASTGELFF. CDR3 coding DNA: TGTGCCAGTAGTATAAGGACAGCCAGCACCGGGGAGCTGTTTTTT.

In this sample, this clone turned up once. The rearrangement joins TRBV7-3 to TRBJ1-1; maybe TRBD1 (5 bases). CDR3 length equals 13 residues. Germline V CDR1 and CDR2: SGHTA, FQGTGA. Trimming removed 5 bases from V and 5 bases from J, with 12 bases in between. CDR3: CASSQQGGTEAFF. CDR3 in DNA: TGTGCCAGCAGCCAGCAGGGTGGGACTGAAGCTTTCTTT.

J is TRBJ2-2 and V is TRBV3-1 (or the pseudogene TRBV3-2); D perhaps matches TRBD1 (6 bases). CDR1 LGHDT and CDR2 YNNKEL come from the germline V gene (reference sequence). The CDR3 loop spans 16 amino acids. Trimming took 0 bases from V and 3 from J, leaving 11 bases between them. The CDR3 DNA reads as TGTGCCAGCAGCCAAGATTACAGGGTGGACACCGGGGAGCTGTTTTTT. Its translation: CASSQDYRVDTGELFF.